Below, one TCR beta chain is given with its context. What it binds is not known. A much larger clone is a single base away; this may be a read error. Each donor supplied approximately 10 milliliters of peripheral blood. Every sample gave at least 5 micrograms of total RNA when it was extracted. Primed by a sample-barcoded 5' primer and a J-beta primer mix, a second PCR proceeded for about 6 to 12 cycles. Each CDR3 protein is one row after TCRdb ran MiXCR on the 5' RACE reads. The sample yields 850,000 to 1,100,000 distinct CDR3 sequences, 35% to 40% seen once. The data belong to a study of blood T cells in healthy people across ages. Notes on the study in general: Aged donors had fewer naive CD4+ cells and lower diversity than long-lived donors. Strongly correlated with naive T cell percentage was TCR beta diversity.

Per germline, CDR1 MGHRA and CDR2 YSYEKL. The CDR3 runs 16 residues. V was trimmed by 0 bases and J by 8 bases, leaving 18 bases between them. V is TRBV4-1 and J is TRBJ2-3, with D possibly TRBD1 on 6 matching bases. The sample was blood. The receptor was derived from a man aged 18-30 years in good health. CDR3 nucleotide sequence: TGCGCCAGCAGCCAAGAACAGGGCGTTGATCGCGGTACGCAGTATTTT. Translating gives CASSQEQGVDRGTQYF.